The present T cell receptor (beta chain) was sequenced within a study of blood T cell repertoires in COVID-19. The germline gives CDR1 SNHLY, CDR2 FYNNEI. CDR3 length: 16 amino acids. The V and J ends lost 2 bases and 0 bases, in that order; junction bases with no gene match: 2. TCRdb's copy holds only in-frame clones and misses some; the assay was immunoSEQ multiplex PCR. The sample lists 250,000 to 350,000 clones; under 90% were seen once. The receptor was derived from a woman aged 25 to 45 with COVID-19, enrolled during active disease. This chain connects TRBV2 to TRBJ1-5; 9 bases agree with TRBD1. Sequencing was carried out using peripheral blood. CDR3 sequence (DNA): TGTGCCAGCAGTGAATGGACAGGGGCTAGCAATCAGCCCCAGCATTTT. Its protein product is CASSEWTGASNQPQHF. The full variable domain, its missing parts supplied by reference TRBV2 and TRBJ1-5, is EPEVTQTPSHQVTQMGQEVILRCVPISNHLYFYWYRQILGQKVEFLVSFYNNEISEKSEIFDDQFSVERPDGSNFTLKIRSTKLEDSAMYFCASSEWTGASNQPQHFGDGTRLSIL.